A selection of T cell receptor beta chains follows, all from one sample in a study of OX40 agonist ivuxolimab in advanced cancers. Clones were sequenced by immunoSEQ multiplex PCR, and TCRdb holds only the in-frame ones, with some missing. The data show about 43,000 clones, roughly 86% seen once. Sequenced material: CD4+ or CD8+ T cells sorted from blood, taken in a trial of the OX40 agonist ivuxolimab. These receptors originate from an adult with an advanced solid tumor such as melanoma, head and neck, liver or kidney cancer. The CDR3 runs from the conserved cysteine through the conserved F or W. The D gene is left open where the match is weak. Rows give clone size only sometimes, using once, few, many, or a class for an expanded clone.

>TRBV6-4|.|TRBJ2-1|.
CASSKTGEGYNEQFF
TGTGCCAGCAGCAAGACAGGGGAGGGCTACAATGAGCAGTTCTTC
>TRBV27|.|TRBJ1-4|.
CASRGGGESNEKLFF
TGTGCCAGCCGGGGGGGAGGGGAGTCTAATGAAAAACTGTTTTTT
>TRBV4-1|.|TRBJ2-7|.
CASSLKRASGSVDYEQYF
TGCGCCAGCAGCCTAAAAAGGGCCTCGGGTAGCGTGGACTACGAGCAGTACTTC
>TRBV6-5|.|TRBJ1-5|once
CATKYTSMGNQPQHF
TGTGCCACCAAATACACGAGTATGGGCAATCAGCCCCAGCATTTT
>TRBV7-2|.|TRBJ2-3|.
CASRDRGGAPTDTQYF
TGTGCCAGCAGGGACCGAGGGGGTGCCCCCACAGATACGCAGTATTTT
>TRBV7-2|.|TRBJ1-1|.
CASSPKIASTEAFF
TGTGCCAGCAGCCCAAAGATCGCGAGCACTGAAGCTTTCTTT
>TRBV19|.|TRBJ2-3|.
CASSIDQGVWGTHTDTQYF
TGTGCCAGTAGTATAGATCAGGGAGTGTGGGGGACTCACACAGATACGCAGTATTTT
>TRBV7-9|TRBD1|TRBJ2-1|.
CASSPGQNVGEFF
TGTGCCAGCAGCCCGGGACAGAATGTAGGGGAGTTCTTC
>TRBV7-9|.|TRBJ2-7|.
CASSPASGTYEQYF
TGTGCCAGCAGCCCCGCCTCGGGGACCTACGAGCAGTACTTC
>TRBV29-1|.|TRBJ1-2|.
CSVEDSSSAGYGYTF
TGCAGCGTTGAAGACTCCTCCTCGGCAGGCTATGGCTACACCTTC
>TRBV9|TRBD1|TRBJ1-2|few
CASSVAFGTGVYGYTF
TGTGCCAGCAGCGTAGCTTTCGGGACAGGGGTCTATGGCTACACCTTC
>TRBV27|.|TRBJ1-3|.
CASSLSAGGVDFGNTIYF
TGTGCCAGCAGTTTATCGGCGGGGGGAGTAGACTTTGGAAACACCATATATTTT
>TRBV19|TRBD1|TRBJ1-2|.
CASSSPGQGILIGVF
TGTGCCAGTAGTTCCCCGGGACAGGGGATTCTAATAGGGGTCTTC
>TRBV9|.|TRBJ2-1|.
CASSRGGSSSYNEQFF
TGTGCCAGCAGCCGGGGAGGTAGCTCCTCCTACAATGAGCAGTTCTTC
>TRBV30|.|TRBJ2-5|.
CAWSAVEFETQYF
TGTGCCTGGTCGGCTGTGGAATTTGAGACCCAGTACTTC
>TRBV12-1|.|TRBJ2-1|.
CASSLRTNRREQFF
TGTGCCAGCAGCTTGAGGACGAATCGACGGGAGCAGTTCTTC
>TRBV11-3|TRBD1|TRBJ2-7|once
CASSLGTGSYEQYF
TGTGCCAGCAGCTTAGGGACAGGATCCTACGAGCAGTACTTC
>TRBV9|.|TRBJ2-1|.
CASTPGEGWNEQFF
TGTGCCAGCACTCCCGGCGAGGGTTGGAATGAGCAGTTCTTC
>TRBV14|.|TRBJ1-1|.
CASSQVSYMSEAFF
TGTGCCAGCAGCCAAGTTAGCTACATGTCTGAAGCTTTCTTT
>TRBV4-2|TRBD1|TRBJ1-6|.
CASSPSGGDSPLHF
TGTGCCAGCAGCCCATCAGGGGGCGATTCACCCCTCCACTTT
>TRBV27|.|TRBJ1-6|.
CASSLYRDNSPLHF
TGTGCCAGCAGTTTGTACAGGGATAATTCACCCCTCCACTTT
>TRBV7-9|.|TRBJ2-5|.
CASRLTGGNGQETQYF
TGTGCCAGCAGGTTGACAGGAGGCAATGGCCAAGAGACCCAGTACTTC
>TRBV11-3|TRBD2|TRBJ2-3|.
CASSLGRGEGTDTQYF
TGTGCCAGCAGCTTGGGTCGGGGGGAAGGCACAGATACGCAGTATTTT
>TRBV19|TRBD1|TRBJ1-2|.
CASSLTTGGSGYTF
TGTGCCAGTAGTTTGACGACAGGGGGTAGTGGCTACACCTTC
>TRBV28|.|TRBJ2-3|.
CASSFLNGGNTDTQYF
TGTGCCAGCAGTTTTCTGAACGGGGGCAACACAGATACGCAGTATTTT
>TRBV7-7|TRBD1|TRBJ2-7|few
CASSANRGGEQYF
TGTGCCAGCAGCGCCAACAGGGGTGGCGAGCAGTACTTC